This TCR beta chain was obtained from a study of OX40 agonist ivuxolimab in advanced cancers. Anyone with autoimmune disease history or systemic immunosuppression was excluded. Clones were read by immunoSEQ multiplex PCR, and TCRdb kept only the in-frame ones, dropping some. This sample carries tens of thousands of clones, about nine tenths of them seen once, and the ten largest clones take approximately 0.99%. This clone was recorded once. The antigen is not known. Study findings and constraints: Expanded peripheral T cells had an undetermined antigen specificity. CD8+ T cells showed, on average, more clonal expansion than CD4+ cells.

Germline CDR1 is KGHSH and CDR2 is LQKENI. The CDR3 is 17 amino acids. Trimming pared 3 bases from V and 6 bases from J, leaving 20 bases between. Here the sequenced sample was CD4+ or CD8+ T cells sorted from blood, taken in a trial of the OX40 agonist ivuxolimab. The J gene is TRBJ2-2, the V gene TRBV18; no clear D gene. The clonotype was recovered from an adult with an advanced solid tumor such as melanoma, head and neck, liver or kidney cancer. CDR3 amino acids: CASSPSTAGLNSGELFF. DNA for the CDR3: TGTGCCAGCTCACCCTCTACGGCCGGTCTCAACTCCGGGGAGCTGTTTTTT.